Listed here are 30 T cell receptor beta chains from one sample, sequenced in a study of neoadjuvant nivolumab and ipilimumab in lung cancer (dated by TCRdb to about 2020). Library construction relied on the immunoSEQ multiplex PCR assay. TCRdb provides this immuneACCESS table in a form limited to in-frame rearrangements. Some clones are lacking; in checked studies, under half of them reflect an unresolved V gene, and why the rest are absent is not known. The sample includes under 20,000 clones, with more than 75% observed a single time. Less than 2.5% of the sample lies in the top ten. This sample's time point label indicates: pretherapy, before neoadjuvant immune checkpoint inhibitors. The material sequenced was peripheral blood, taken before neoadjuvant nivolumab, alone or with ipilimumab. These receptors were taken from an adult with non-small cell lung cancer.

DNA for the CDR3: TGTGCCAGCAGCGTGGATCTTGAAGGCGTCACTGAAGCTTTCTTT. Protein product: CASSVDLEGVTEAFF. The chain is built from TRBV9 and TRBJ1-1; the D is unclear. Germline values: CDR1 SGDLS, CDR2 YYNGEE. The CDR3 sequence is 15 residues long. V was cut by 2 bases and J by 4 bases, with 15 bases left in between. Full variable domain (rest looked up from reference TRBV9 and TRBJ1-1): DSGVTQTPKHLITATGQRVTLRCSPRSGDLSVYWYQQSLDQGLQFLIQYYNGEERAKGNILERFSAQQFPDLHSELNLSSLELGDSALYFCASSVDLEGVTEAFFGQGTRLTVV.

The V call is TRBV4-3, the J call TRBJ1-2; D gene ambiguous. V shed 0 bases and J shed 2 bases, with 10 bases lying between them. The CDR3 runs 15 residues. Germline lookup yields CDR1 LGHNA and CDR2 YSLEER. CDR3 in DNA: TGCGCCAGCAGCCAAGAATTAAGGGAAAACTATGGCTACACCTTC. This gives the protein CASSQELRENYGYTF.

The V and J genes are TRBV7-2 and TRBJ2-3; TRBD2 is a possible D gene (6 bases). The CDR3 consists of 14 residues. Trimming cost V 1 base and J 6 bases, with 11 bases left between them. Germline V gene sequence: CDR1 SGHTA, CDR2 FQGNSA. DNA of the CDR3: TGTGCCAGCAGCTTAGGACTAGTGGCTGATACGCAGTATTTT. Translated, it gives CASSLGLVADTQYF.

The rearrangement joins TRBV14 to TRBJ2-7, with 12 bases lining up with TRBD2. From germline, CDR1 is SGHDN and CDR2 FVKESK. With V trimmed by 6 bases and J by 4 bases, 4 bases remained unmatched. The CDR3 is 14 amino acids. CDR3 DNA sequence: TGTGCCAGCAGTTATACTAGCGGGGGGTACGAGCAGTACTTC. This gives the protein CASSYTSGGYEQYF. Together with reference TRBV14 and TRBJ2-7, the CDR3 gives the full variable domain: EAGVTQFPSHSVIEKGQTVTLRCDPISGHDNLYWYRRVMGKEIKFLLHFVKESKQDESGMPNNRFLAERTGGTYSTLKVQPAELEDSGVYFCASSYTSGGYEQYFGPGTRLTVT.

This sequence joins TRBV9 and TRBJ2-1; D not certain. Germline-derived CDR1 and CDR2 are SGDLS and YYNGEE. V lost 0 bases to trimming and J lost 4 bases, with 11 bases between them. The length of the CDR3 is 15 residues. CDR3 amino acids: CASSVAPGLYNEQFF. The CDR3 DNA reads TGTGCCAGCAGCGTAGCCCCAGGCCTTTACAATGAGCAGTTCTTC.

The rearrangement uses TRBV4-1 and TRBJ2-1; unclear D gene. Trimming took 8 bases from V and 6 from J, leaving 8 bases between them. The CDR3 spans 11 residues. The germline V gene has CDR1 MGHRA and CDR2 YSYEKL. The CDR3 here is CASYESNEQFF. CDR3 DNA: TGCGCCAGCTATGAGAGCAATGAGCAGTTCTTC.

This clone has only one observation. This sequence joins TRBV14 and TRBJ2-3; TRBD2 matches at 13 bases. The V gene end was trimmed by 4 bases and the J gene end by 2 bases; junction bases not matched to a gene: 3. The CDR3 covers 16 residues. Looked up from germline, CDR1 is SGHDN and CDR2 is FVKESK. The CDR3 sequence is CASSLGLAGYTDTQYF. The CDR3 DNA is TGTGCCAGCAGCCTGGGACTAGCGGGGTACACAGATACGCAGTATTTT.

The CDR3 reads CASSFRTSGSPETQYF. CDR3 nucleotide sequence: TGCGCCAGCAGTTTCCGGACTAGCGGGAGCCCAGAGACCCAGTACTTC. The chain uses TRBV5-1 and TRBJ2-5, with TRBD2 matching 13 bases. Germline CDR1 SGHRS, CDR2 YFSETQ. Trimming at V came to 5 bases and at J to 4 bases, leaving 8 bases not matched to a gene. CDR3 length: 16 amino acids.

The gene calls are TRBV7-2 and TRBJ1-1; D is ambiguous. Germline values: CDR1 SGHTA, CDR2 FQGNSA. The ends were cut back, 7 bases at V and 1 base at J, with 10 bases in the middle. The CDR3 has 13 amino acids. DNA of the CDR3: TGTGCCAGCAACTTCTGGGGGAACACTGAAGCTTTCTTT. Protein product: CASNFWGNTEAFF.

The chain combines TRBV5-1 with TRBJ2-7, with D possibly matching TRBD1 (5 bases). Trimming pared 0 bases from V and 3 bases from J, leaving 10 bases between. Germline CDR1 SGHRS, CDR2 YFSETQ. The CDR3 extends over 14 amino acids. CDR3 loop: CASSLGGRDYEQYF. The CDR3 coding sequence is TGCGCCAGCAGCTTGGGAGGCAGGGACTACGAGCAGTACTTC. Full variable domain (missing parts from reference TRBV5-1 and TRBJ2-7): KAGVTQTPRYLIKTRGQQVTLSCSPISGHRSVSWYQQTPGQGLQFLFEYFSETQRNKGNFPGRFSGRQFSNSRSEMNVSTLELGDSALYLCASSLGGRDYEQYFGPGTRLTVT.

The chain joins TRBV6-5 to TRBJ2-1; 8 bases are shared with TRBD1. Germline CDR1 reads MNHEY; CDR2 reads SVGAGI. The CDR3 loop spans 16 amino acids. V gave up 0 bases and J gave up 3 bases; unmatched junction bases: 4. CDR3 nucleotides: TGTGCCAGCAGTTACTCGCAGGGGGCCCACTACAATGAGCAGTTCTTC. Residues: CASSYSQGAHYNEQFF.

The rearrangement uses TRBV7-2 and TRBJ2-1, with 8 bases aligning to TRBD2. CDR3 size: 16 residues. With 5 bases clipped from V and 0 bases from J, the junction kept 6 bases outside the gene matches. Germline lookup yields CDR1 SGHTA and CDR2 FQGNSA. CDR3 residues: CASSPIAGSSYNEQFF. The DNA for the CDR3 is TGTGCCAGCAGCCCCATAGCGGGAAGCTCCTACAATGAGCAGTTCTTC. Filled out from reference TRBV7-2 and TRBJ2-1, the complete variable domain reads GAGVSQSPSNKVTEKGKDVELRCDPISGHTALYWYRQSLGQGLEFLIYFQGNSAPDKSGLPSDRFSAERTGGSVSTLTIQRTQQEDSAVYLCASSPIAGSSYNEQFFGPGTRLTVL.

This CDR3 reads CASSVVSGTLKEQFF. The DNA for the CDR3 is TGTGCCAGCAGCGTAGTTAGCGGGACCCTTAAAGAGCAGTTCTTC. The chain joins TRBV9 to TRBJ2-1; TRBD2 aligns across 8 bases. The junction had 9 bases not matched to a gene; V was cut back by 0 bases and J by 10 bases. Germline values: CDR1 SGDLS, CDR2 YYNGEE. The CDR3 totals 15 residues.

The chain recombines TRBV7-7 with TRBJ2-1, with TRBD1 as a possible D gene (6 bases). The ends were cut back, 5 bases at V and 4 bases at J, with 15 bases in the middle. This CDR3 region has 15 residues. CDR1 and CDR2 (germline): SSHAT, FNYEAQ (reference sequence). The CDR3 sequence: CASSPTGLNYNEQFF. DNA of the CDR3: TGTGCCAGCAGCCCAACAGGGTTGAATTACAATGAGCAGTTCTTC.

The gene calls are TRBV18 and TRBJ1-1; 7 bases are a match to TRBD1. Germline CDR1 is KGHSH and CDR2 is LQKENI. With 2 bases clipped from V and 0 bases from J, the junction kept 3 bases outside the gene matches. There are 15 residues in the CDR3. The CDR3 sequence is CASSPSTGVNTEAFF. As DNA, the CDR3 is TGTGCCAGCTCACCATCTACAGGGGTGAACACTGAAGCTTTCTTT.

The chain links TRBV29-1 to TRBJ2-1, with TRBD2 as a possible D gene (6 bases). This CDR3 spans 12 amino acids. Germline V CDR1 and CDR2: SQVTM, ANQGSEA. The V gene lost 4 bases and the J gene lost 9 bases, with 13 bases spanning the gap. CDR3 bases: TGCAGCGTTGTGAGGAGGGCCACTGAGCAGTTCTTC. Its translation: CSVVRRATEQFF.

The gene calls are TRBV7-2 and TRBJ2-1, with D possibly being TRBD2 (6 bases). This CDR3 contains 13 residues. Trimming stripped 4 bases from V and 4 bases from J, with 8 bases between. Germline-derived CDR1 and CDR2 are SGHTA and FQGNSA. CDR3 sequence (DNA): TGTGCCAGCAGCTCGACTAGTTACAATGAGCAGTTCTTC. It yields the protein CASSSTSYNEQFF.

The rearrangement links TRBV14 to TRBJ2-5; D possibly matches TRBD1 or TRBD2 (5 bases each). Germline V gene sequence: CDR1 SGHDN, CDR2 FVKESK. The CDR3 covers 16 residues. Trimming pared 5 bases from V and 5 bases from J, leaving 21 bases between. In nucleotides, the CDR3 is TGTGCCAGCAGCGGACTTCAGGGTCCGGGCCGGGAGACCCAGTACTTC. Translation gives CASSGLQGPGRETQYF.

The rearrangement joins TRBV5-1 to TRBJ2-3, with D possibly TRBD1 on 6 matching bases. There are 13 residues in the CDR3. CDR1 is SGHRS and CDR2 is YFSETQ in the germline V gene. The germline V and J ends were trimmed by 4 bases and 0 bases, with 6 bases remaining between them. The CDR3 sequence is CASSRGSTDTQYF. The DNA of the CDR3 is TGCGCCAGCAGCAGGGGGAGCACAGATACGCAGTATTTT.

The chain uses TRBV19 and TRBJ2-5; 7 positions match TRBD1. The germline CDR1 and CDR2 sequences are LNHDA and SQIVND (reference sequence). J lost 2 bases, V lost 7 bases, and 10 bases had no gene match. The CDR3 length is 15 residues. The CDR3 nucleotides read TGTGCCAGTAACGGTGGCCCGGGACAGCAAGAGACCCAGTACTTC. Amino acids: CASNGGPGQQETQYF.

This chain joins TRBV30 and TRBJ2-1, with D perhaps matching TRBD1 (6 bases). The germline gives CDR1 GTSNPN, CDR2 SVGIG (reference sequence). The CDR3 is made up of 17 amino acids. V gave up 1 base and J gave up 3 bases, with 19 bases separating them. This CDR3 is CAWSAPRQVRNYNEQFF. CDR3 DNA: TGTGCCTGGAGTGCCCCCCGACAGGTTAGGAACTACAATGAGCAGTTCTTC.

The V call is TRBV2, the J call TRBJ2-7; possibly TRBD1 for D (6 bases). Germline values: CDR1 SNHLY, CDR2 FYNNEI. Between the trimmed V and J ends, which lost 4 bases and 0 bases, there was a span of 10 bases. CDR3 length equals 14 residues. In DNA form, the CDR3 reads TGTGCCAGCAGTGCTGACAGGAGCTCCTACGAGCAGTACTTC. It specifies CASSADRSSYEQYF.

The DNA of the CDR3 is TGCGCCAGCAGCGGGGAGGGCTTCTACGAGCAGTACTTC. Encoded protein: CASSGEGFYEQYF. The chain has TRBV5-1 and TRBJ2-7; 7 bases match TRBD2. Germline CDR1 reads SGHRS; CDR2 reads YFSETQ. Unmatched junction bases numbered 4, after V lost 4 bases and J lost 3 bases. CDR3 length: 13 residues.

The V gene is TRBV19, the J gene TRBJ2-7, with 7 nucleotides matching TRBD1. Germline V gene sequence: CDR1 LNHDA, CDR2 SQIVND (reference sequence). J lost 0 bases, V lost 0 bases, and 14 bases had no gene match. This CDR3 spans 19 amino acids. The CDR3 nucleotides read TGTGCCAGTAGTATAGATCTTACAGGGGCCTTCTCAACCTCCTACGAGCAGTACTTC. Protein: CASSIDLTGAFSTSYEQYF.

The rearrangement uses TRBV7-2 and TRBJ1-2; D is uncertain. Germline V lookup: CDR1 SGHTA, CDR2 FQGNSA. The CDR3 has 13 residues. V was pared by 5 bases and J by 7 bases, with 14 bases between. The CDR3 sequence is CASSTYIDPGYTF. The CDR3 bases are TGTGCCAGCAGCACCTATATCGACCCTGGCTACACCTTC.

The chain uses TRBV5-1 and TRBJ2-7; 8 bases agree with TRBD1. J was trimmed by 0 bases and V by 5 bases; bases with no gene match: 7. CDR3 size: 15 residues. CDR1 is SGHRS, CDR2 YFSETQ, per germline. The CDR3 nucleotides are TGCGCCAGCAGTCGGACAGGGCAAACCTCCTACGAGCAGTACTTC. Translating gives CASSRTGQTSYEQYF.

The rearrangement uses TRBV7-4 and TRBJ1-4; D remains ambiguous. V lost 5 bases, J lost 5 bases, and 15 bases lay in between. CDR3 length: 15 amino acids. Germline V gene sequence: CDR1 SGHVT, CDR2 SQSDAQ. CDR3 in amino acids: CASSPGRTANEKLFF. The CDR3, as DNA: TGTGCCAGCAGCCCTGGGCGGACCGCGAATGAAAAACTGTTTTTT.

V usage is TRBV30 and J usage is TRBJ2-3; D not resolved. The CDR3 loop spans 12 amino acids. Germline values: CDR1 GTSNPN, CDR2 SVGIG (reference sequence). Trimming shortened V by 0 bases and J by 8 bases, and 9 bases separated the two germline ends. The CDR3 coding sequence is TGTGCCTGGAGTGTTGTGGGCGGTACGCAGTATTTT. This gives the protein CAWSVVGGTQYF.

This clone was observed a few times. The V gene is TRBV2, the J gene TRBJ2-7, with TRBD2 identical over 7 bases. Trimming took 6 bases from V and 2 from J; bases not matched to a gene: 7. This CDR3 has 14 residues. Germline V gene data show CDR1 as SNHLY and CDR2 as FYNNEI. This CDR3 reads CASSPGGNAYEQYF. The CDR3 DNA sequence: TGTGCCAGCAGCCCGGGGGGTAACGCCTACGAGCAGTACTTC.

This chain's CDR3 is CSVEEQGLSYGSYTF. Here the CDR3 DNA reads TGCAGCGTTGAAGAACAGGGGCTGTCATACGGAAGCTACACCTTC. The rearrangement links TRBV29-1 to TRBJ1-2, with TRBD1 matching 7 bases. V lost 0 bases to trimming and J lost 9 bases; unmatched junction nucleotides: 13. CDR1 is SQVTM and CDR2 is ANQGSEA in the germline V gene. The CDR3 runs 15 residues.